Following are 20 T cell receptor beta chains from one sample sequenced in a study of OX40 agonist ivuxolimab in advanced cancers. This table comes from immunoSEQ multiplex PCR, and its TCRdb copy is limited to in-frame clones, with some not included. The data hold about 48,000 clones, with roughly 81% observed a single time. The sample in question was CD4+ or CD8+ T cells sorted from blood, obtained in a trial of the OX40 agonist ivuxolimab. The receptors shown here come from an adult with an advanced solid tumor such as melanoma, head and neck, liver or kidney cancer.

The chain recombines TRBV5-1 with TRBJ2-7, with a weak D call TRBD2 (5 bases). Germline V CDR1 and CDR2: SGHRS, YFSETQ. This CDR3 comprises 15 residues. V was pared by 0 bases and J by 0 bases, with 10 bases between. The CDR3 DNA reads TGCGCCAGCAGCTTGGGTGCGGGCGTCTCCTACGAGCAGTACTTC. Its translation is CASSLGAGVSYEQYF.

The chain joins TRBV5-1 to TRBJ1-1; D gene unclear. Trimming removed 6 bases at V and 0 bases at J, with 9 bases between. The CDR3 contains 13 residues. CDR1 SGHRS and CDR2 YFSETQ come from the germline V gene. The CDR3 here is CASNPGMNTEAFF. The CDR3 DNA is TGCGCCAGCAATCCTGGAATGAACACTGAAGCTTTCTTT.

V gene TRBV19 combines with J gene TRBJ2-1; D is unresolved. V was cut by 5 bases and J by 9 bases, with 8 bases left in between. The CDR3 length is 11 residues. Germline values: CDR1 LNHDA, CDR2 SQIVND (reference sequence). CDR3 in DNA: TGTGCCAGTAGTGGTCATGGTGAGCAGTTCTTC. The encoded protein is CASSGHGEQFF.

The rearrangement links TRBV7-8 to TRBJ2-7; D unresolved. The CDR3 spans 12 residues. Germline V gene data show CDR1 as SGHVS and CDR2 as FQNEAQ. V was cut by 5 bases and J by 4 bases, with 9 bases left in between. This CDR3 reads CASSRDLYEQYF. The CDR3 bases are TGTGCCAGCAGCCGAGATTTGTACGAGCAGTACTTC.

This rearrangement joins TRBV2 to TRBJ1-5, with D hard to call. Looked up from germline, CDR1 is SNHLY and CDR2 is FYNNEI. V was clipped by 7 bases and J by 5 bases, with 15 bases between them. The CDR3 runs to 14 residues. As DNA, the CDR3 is TGTGCCAGCAACCGGATCGGGCAGGATCAGCCCCAGCATTTT. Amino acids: CASNRIGQDQPQHF.

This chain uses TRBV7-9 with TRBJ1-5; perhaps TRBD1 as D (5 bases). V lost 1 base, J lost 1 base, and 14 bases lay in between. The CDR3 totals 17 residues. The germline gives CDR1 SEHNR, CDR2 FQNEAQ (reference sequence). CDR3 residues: CASSLVVGRVSNQPQHF. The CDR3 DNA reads TGTGCCAGCAGCTTAGTTGTGGGCAGGGTAAGCAATCAGCCCCAGCATTTT. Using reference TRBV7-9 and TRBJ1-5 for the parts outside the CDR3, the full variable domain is DTGVSQNPRHKITKRGQNVTFRCDPISEHNRLYWYRQTLGQGPEFLTYFQNEAQLEKSRLLSDRFSAERPKGSFSTLEIQRTEQGDSAMYLCASSLVVGRVSNQPQHFGDGTRLSIL.

CDR3 bases: TGTGCCAGCAGCTTAGGGAGGCGGGAGGGTACCTACGAGCAGTACTTC. Residues: CASSLGRREGTYEQYF. The chain joins TRBV11-2 to TRBJ2-7, with 9 bases that match TRBD2. The germline V gene encodes CDR1 SGHAT and CDR2 FQNNGV. CDR3 length: 16 residues. The junction had 6 bases not matched to a gene; V was cut back by 1 base and J by 2 bases.

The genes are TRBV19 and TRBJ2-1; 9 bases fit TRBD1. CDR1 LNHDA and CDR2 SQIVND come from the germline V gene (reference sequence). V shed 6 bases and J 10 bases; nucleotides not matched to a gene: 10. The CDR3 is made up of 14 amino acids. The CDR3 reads CASRPGQGIGEQFF. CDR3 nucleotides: TGTGCCAGTAGGCCCGGACAGGGGATTGGGGAGCAGTTCTTC.

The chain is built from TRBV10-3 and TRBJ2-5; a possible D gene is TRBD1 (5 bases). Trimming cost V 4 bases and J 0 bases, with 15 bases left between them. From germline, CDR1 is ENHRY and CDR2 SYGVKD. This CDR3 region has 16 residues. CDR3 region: CAISAQGVGNQETQYF. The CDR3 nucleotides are TGTGCCATCAGTGCGCAGGGTGTAGGGAACCAAGAGACCCAGTACTTC.

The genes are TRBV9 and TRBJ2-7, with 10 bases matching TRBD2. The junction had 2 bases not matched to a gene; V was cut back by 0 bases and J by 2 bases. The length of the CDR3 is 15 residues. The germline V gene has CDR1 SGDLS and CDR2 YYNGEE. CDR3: CASSVGLAGAYEQYF. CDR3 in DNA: TGTGCCAGCAGCGTAGGGCTAGCGGGAGCCTACGAGCAGTACTTC.

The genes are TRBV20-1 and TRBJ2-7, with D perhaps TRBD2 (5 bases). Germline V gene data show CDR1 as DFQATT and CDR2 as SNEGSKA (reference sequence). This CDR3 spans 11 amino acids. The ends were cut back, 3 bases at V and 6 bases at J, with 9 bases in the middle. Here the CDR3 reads CSASASREQYF. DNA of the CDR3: TGCAGTGCTAGTGCTAGCCGCGAGCAGTACTTC.

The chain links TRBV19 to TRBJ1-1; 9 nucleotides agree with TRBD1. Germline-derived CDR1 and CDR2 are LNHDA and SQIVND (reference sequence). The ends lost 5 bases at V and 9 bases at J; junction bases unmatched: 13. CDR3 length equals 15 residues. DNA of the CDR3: TGTGCCAGTAGTCAGATCCCGGGACAGGGACTCCAAGCTTTCTTT. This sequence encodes CASSQIPGQGLQAFF.

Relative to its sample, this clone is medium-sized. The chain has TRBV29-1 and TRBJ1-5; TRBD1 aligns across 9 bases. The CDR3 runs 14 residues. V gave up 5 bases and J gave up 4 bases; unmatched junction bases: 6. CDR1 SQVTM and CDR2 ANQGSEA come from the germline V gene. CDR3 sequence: CSVTETGGNQPQHF. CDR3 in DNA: TGCAGCGTTACCGAGACAGGGGGGAATCAGCCCCAGCATTTT.

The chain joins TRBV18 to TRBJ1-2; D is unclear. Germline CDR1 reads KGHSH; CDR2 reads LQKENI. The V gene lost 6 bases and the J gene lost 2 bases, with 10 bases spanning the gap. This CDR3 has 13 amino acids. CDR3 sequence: CASSYDSNYGYTF. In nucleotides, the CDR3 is TGTGCCAGCTCCTACGATTCAAACTATGGCTACACCTTC.

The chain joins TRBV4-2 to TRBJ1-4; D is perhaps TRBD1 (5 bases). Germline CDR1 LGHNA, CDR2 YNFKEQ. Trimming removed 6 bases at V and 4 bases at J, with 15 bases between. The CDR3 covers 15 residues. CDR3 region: CASRGGGAFNEKLFF. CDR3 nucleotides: TGTGCCAGCAGGGGGGGAGGGGCCTTTAATGAAAAACTGTTTTTT.

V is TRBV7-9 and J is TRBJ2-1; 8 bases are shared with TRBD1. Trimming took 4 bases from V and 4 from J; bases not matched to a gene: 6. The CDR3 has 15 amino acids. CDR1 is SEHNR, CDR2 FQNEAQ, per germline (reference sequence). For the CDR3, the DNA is TGTGCCAGCAGCTCCCGGACAGGGAGATACAATGAGCAGTTCTTC. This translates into CASSSRTGRYNEQFF. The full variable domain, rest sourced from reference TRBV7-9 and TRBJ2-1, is DTGVSQNPRHKITKRGQNVTFRCDPISEHNRLYWYRQTLGQGPEFLTYFQNEAQLEKSRLLSDRFSAERPKGSFSTLEIQRTEQGDSAMYLCASSSRTGRYNEQFFGPGTRLTVL.

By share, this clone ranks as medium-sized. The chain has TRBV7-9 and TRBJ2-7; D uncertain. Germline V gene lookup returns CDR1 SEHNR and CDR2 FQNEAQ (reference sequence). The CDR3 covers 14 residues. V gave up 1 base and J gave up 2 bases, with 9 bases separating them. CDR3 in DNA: TGTGCCAGCAGCTTAGTCCGAGACCCCTACGAGCAGTACTTC. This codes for CASSLVRDPYEQYF.

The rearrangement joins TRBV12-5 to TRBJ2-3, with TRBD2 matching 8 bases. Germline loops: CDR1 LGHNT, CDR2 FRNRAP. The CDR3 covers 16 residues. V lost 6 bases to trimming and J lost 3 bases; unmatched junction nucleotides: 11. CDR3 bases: TGTGCTAGTGGCCCAGACACTAGCGGATATACAGATACGCAGTATTTT. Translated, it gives CASGPDTSGYTDTQYF.

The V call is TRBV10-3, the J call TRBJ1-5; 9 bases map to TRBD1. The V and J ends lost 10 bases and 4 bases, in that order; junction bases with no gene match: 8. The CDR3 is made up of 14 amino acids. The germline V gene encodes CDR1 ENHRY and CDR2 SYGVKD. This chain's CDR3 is CASIGQGKNQPQHF. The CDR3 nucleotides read TGTGCCAGCATCGGACAGGGGAAAAATCAGCCCCAGCATTTT.

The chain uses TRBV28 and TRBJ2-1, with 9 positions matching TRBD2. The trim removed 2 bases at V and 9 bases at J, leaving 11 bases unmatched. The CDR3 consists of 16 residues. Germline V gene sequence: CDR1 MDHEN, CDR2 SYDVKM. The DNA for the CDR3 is TGTGCCAGCAGTTTACTGGCGGGAGGGCATCGACGTGAGCAGTTCTTC. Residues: CASSLLAGGHRREQFF.